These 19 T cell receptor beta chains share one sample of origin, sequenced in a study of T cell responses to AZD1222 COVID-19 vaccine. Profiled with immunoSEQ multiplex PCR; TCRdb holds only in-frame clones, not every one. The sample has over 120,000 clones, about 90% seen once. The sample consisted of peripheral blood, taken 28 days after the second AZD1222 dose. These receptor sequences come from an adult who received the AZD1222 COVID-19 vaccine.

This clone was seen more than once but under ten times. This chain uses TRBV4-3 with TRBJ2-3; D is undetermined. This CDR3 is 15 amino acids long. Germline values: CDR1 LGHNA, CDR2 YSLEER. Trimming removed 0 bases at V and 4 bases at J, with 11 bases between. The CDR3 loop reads CASSQEIEPADTQYF. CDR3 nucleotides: TGCGCCAGCAGCCAAGAAATCGAACCTGCAGATACGCAGTATTTT.

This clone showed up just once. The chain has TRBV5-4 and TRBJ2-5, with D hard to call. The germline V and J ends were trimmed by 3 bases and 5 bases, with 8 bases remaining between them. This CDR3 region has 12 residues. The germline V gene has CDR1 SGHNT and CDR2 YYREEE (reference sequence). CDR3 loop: CASSWDRETQYF. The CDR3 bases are TGTGCCAGCAGCTGGGATCGGGAGACCCAGTACTTC.

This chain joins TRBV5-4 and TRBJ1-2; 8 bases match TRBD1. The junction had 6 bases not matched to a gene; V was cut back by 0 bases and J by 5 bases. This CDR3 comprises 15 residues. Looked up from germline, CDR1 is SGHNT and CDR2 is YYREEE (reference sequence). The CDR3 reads CASSLAGGQLYGYTF. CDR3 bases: TGTGCCAGCAGCTTGGCAGGGGGCCAACTATATGGCTACACCTTC.

The CDR3 bases are TGTGCCAGCAGCCCCTCCGGCGAGCGGGTGAACACCGGGGAGCTGTTTTTT. Its protein product is CASSPSGERVNTGELFF. This chain connects TRBV7-2 to TRBJ2-2; weak D call: TRBD2 (6 bases). The CDR3 runs 17 residues. V shed 5 bases and J shed 1 base, with 17 bases lying between them. Germline-derived CDR1 and CDR2 are SGHTA and FQGNSA.

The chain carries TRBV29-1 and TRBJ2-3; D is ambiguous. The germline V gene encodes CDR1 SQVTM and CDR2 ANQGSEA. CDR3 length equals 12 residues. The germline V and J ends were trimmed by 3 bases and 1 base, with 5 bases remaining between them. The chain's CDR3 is CSVEDGTDTQYF. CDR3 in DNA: TGCAGCGTTGAGGACGGCACAGATACGCAGTATTTT.

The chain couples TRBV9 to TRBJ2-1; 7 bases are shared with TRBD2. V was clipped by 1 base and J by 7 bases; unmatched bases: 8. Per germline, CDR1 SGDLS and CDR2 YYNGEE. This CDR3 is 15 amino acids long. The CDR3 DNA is TGTGCCAGCAGCGTAAGGGAGGGCACACGGAATGAGCAGTTCTTC. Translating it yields CASSVREGTRNEQFF.

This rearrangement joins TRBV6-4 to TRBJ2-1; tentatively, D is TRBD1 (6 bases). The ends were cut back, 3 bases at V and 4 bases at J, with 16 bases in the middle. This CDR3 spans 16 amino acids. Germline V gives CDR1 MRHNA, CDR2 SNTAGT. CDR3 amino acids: CASSDIGGSGYNEQFF. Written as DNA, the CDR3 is TGTGCCAGCAGTGATATAGGGGGTTCCGGTTACAATGAGCAGTTCTTC.

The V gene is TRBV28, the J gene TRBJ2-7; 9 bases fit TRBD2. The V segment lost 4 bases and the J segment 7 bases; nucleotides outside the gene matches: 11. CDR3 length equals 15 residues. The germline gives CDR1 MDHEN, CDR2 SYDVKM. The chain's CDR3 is CASSSVEREVREQYF. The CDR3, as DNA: TGTGCCAGCAGTTCCGTAGAGCGGGAGGTGCGGGAGCAGTACTTC.

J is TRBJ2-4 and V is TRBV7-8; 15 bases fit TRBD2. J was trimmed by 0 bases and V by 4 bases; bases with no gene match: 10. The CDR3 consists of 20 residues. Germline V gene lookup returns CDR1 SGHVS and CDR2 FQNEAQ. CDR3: CASSSWTSGRARGAKNIQYF. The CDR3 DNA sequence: TGTGCCAGCAGCTCTTGGACTAGCGGGAGGGCCCGGGGAGCCAAAAACATTCAGTACTTC.

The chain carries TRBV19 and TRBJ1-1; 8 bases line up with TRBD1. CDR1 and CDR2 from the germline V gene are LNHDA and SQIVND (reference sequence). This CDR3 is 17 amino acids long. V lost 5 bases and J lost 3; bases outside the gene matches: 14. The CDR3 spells CASSPNLNRGFDTEAFF. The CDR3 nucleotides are TGTGCCAGTAGTCCGAATCTGAACAGGGGGTTTGACACTGAAGCTTTCTTT. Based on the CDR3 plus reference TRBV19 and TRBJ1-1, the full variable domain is DGGITQSPKYLFRKEGQNVTLSCEQNLNHDAMYWYRQDPGQGLRLIYYSQIVNDFQKGDIAEGYSVSREKKESFPLTVTSAQKNPTAFYLCASSPNLNRGFDTEAFFGQGTRLTVV.

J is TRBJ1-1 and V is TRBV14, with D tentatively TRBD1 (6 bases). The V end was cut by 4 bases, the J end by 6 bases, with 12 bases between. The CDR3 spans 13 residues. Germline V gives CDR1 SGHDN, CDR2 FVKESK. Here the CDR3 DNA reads TGTGCCAGCAGCCTAACAGGGTCCGCTGAAGCTTTCTTT. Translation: CASSLTGSAEAFF.

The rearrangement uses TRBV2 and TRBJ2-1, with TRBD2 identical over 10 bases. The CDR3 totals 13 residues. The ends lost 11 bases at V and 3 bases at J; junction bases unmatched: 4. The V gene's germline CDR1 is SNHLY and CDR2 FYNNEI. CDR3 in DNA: TGTGCCGGGAGGACTAGCGGCTACAATGAGCAGTTCTTC. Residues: CAGRTSGYNEQFF.

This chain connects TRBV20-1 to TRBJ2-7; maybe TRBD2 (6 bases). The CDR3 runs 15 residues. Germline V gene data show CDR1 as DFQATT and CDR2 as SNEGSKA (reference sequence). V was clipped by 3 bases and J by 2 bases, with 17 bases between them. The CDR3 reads CSASRFGGSTYEQYF. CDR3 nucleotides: TGCAGTGCTAGTAGATTCGGGGGTTCCACCTACGAGCAGTACTTC.

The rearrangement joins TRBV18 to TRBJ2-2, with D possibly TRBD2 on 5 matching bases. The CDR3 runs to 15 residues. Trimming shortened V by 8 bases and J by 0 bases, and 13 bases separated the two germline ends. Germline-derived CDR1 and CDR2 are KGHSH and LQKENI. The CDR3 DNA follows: TGTGCCAGCCAACCCGGGGTTTCGAACACCGGGGAGCTGTTTTTT. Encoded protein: CASQPGVSNTGELFF.

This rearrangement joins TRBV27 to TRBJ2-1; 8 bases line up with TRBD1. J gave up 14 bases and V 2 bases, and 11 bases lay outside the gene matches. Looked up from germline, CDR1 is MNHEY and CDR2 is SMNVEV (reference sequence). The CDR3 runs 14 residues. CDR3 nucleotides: TGTGCCAGCAGTTTACGTAGGCCGGGACAGGCTGAGTTCTTC. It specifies CASSLRRPGQAEFF.

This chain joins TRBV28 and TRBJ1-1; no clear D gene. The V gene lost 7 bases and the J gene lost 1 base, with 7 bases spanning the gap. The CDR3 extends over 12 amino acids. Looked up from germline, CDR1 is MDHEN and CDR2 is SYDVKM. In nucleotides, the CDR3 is TGTGCCAGCACTTTGGGGAACACTGAAGCTTTCTTT. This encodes CASTLGNTEAFF.

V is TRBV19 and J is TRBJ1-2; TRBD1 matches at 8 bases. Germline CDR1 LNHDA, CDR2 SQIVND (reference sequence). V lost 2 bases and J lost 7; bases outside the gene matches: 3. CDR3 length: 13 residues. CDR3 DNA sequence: TGTGCCAGTAGTATACAGGGGGCGCGTGGCTACACCTTC. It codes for CASSIQGARGYTF. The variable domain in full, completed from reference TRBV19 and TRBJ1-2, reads DGGITQSPKYLFRKEGQNVTLSCEQNLNHDAMYWYRQDPGQGLRLIYYSQIVNDFQKGDIAEGYSVSREKKESFPLTVTSAQKNPTAFYLCASSIQGARGYTFGSGTRLTVV.

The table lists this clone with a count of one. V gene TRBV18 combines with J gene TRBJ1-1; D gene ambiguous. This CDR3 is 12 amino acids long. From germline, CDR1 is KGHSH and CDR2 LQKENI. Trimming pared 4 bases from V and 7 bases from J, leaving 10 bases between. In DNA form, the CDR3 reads TGTGCCAGCTCACTGCCGACGGTTGAAGCTTTCTTT. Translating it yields CASSLPTVEAFF. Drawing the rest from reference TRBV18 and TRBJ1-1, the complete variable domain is NAGVMQNPRHLVRRRGQEARLRCSPMKGHSHVYWYRQLPEEGLKFMVYLQKENIIDESGMPKERFSAEFPKEGPSILRIQQVVRGDSAAYFCASSLPTVEAFFGQGTRLTVV.

CDR3 in amino acids: CASRFGPEQEKLFF. The CDR3 DNA reads as TGTGCCAGCAGATTCGGGCCCGAACAGGAAAAACTGTTTTTT. The genes are TRBV11-2 and TRBJ1-4, with no clear D. This CDR3 has 14 amino acids. V was trimmed by 6 bases and J by 8 bases, leaving 16 bases between them. Germline V gives CDR1 SGHAT, CDR2 FQNNGV.